These 16 T cell receptor beta chains share one sample of origin, sequenced in a study of blood T cell repertoires in COVID-19. Produced via immunoSEQ multiplex PCR; TCRdb's table is partial and in-frame only. The sample holds 65,000 to 90,000 clones, 75% to 90% seen once. Source material: peripheral blood. The origin of the receptors is a man older than 75 with active or convalescent COVID-19.

This clone has more than one count but fewer than ten. The J gene is TRBJ1-6, the V gene TRBV7-2, with a possible D match to TRBD1 (5 bases). With 1 base removed from V and 5 bases from J, the gap between germline ends came to 9 bases. The CDR3 loop spans 15 amino acids. Germline lookup yields CDR1 SGHTA and CDR2 FQGNSA. The CDR3 loop is CASSLVGGDNSPLHF. DNA for the CDR3: TGTGCCAGCAGCTTAGTCGGAGGGGATAATTCACCCCTCCACTTT.

This chain links TRBV7-7 with TRBJ1-1, with a weak D call TRBD1 (5 bases). CDR3 length: 13 residues. V lost 4 bases, J lost 1 base, and 7 bases lay in between. Germline CDR1 and CDR2: SSHAT and FNYEAQ (reference sequence). The CDR3 here is CASSSDRNTEAFF. The CDR3 DNA reads as TGTGCCAGCAGCTCCGACAGGAACACTGAAGCTTTCTTT.

CDR3 nucleotides: TGCGCCAGCAGCGCCGGGACTAGCTTTCACGAGCAGTACTTC. Its protein product is CASSAGTSFHEQYF. The chain combines TRBV5-1 with TRBJ2-7; 9 nucleotides agree with TRBD2. The CDR3 is 14 amino acids. Per the germline V gene, CDR1 is SGHRS and CDR2 is YFSETQ. The J segment lost 5 bases and the V segment lost 4 bases, leaving 7 bases of the junction unmatched. Looking up the rest from reference TRBV5-1 and TRBJ2-7 gives the full variable domain: KAGVTQTPRYLIKTRGQQVTLSCSPISGHRSVSWYQQTPGQGLQFLFEYFSETQRNKGNFPGRFSGRQFSNSRSEMNVSTLELGDSALYLCASSAGTSFHEQYFGPGTRLTVT.

The V call is TRBV3-1 (or the pseudogene TRBV3-2), the J call TRBJ2-5, with TRBD2 matching over 7 bases. The CDR3 covers 16 residues. The V gene end was trimmed by 6 bases and the J gene end by 1 base; junction bases not matched to a gene: 11. The V gene's germline CDR1 is LGHDT and CDR2 YNNKEL (reference sequence). In nucleotides, the CDR3 is TGTGCCAGCAGTGAGTATCTGACTAGCCGCCAAGAGACCCAGTACTTC. Protein product: CASSEYLTSRQETQYF.

The rearrangement uses TRBV10-1 and TRBJ2-3; TRBD2 agrees at 11 bases. Germline CDR1 WNHNN, CDR2 SYGVQD (reference sequence). J was trimmed by 0 bases and V by 3 bases; bases with no gene match: 2. There are 16 residues in the CDR3. The CDR3 coding sequence is TGCGCCAGCAGTGACCTAGCGGGAGGTAGCACAGATACGCAGTATTTT. Amino acid sequence: CASSDLAGGSTDTQYF.

The genes are TRBV18 and TRBJ1-1, with TRBD1 as a possible D gene (6 bases). The CDR3 contains 14 residues. From germline, CDR1 is KGHSH and CDR2 LQKENI. V lost 2 bases and J 4 bases, leaving 11 bases between the germline ends. This CDR3 is CASSPGRGTTEAFF. CDR3 DNA: TGTGCCAGCTCACCAGGTAGGGGGACCACTGAAGCTTTCTTT.

A note on this clone: A junction boundary mismatches the germline segment, possibly from a read error. The CDR3 sequence: CASSLGLGQPFF. Written as DNA, the CDR3 is TGTGCCAGCAGCTTAGGACTCGGCCAGCCCTTTTTT. The chain is built from TRBV7-9 and TRBJ2-3; D call uncertain. Germline V gives CDR1 SEHNR, CDR2 FQNEAQ (reference sequence). The CDR3 consists of 12 residues.

J is TRBJ2-7 and V is TRBV9; 10 bases map to TRBD2. The CDR3 covers 16 residues. J was trimmed by 0 bases and V by 4 bases; bases with no gene match: 7. The germline CDR1 and CDR2 sequences are SGDLS and YYNGEE. CDR3 protein: CASSPGTSGISYEQYF. The CDR3, as DNA: TGTGCCAGCAGCCCCGGTACTAGCGGGATCTCCTACGAGCAGTACTTC.

This chain joins TRBV6-5 and TRBJ2-7, with 10 bases aligning to TRBD1. J gave up 2 bases and V 0 bases, and 1 base lay outside the gene matches. This CDR3 comprises 15 residues. Germline-derived CDR1 and CDR2 are MNHEY and SVGAGI. The CDR3 coding sequence is TGTGCCAGCAGTTACTCTGACAGGGGGCCCTACGAGCAGTACTTC. As protein: CASSYSDRGPYEQYF.

The chain joins TRBV6-5 to TRBJ1-1; D gene unclear. Trimming cost V 7 bases and J 4 bases, with 13 bases left between them. CDR1 is MNHEY, CDR2 SVGAGI, per germline. CDR3 size: 13 residues. CDR3 amino acids: CASTPPQRTEAFF. The DNA of the CDR3 is TGTGCCAGCACCCCCCCCCAGCGCACTGAAGCTTTCTTT.

This chain joins TRBV28 and TRBJ1-1, with 7 bases lining up with TRBD1. Germline CDR1 MDHEN, CDR2 SYDVKM. The V segment lost 6 bases and the J segment 5 bases; nucleotides outside the gene matches: 9. This CDR3 spans 14 amino acids. The CDR3 region is CASSTRQGGTEAFF. CDR3 in DNA: TGTGCCAGCAGCACTCGACAGGGCGGGACTGAAGCTTTCTTT. The variable domain in full, with the rest retrieved from reference TRBV28 and TRBJ1-1, is DVKVTQSSRYLVKRTGEKVFLECVQDMDHENMFWYRQDPGLGLRLIYFSYDVKMKEKGDIPEGYSVSREKKERFSLILESASTNQTSMYLCASSTRQGGTEAFFGQGTRLTVV.

The CDR3 DNA sequence: TGTGCCAGCGGGCCCAGTATTTCTTCACCCCTCCACTTT. Its translation: CASGPSISSPLHF. The chain has TRBV7-2 and TRBJ1-6; unclear D gene. The CDR3 totals 13 residues. V was pared by 8 bases and J by 9 bases, with 14 bases between. CDR1 is SGHTA and CDR2 is FQGNSA in the germline V gene.

This sequence joins TRBV27 and TRBJ2-1, with TRBD2 matching over 14 bases. CDR3 length: 14 residues. With 8 bases clipped from V and 9 bases from J, the junction kept 6 bases outside the gene matches. Germline V CDR1 and CDR2: MNHEY, SMNVEV (reference sequence). The CDR3 nucleotides read TGTGCCAGCCGGGGACTAGCGGGAGTAGGTGAGCAGTTCTTC. The encoded protein is CASRGLAGVGEQFF.

This chain uses TRBV25-1 with TRBJ2-1, with 7 bases aligning to TRBD1. The CDR3 is 14 residues long. The V gene's germline CDR1 is MGHDK and CDR2 SYGVNS. J lost 3 bases, V lost 7 bases, and 6 bases had no gene match. The CDR3 sequence: CASIGPGGYNEQFF. In nucleotides, the CDR3 is TGTGCCAGCATAGGCCCAGGGGGCTACAATGAGCAGTTCTTC.

The chain employs TRBV19 and TRBJ1-5; possibly TRBD1 for D (6 bases). V shed 1 base and J shed 7 bases, with 14 bases lying between them. Per the germline V gene, CDR1 is LNHDA and CDR2 is SQIVND (reference sequence). This CDR3 region has 15 residues. In nucleotides, the CDR3 is TGTGCCAGTAGTATAGTGTGGGACAATGGCCAGCCCCAGCATTTT. It encodes CASSIVWDNGQPQHF.

This clone was recorded a few times. The chain uses TRBV6-2 or TRBV6-3 and TRBJ2-2, with TRBD1 identical over 9 bases. The V gene end was trimmed by 5 bases and the J gene end by 6 bases; junction bases not matched to a gene: 10. CDR3 length equals 16 residues. Per the germline V gene, CDR1 is MNHEY and CDR2 is SVGEGT. The CDR3 sequence is CASSNRDRVIAGELFF. The CDR3 DNA is TGTGCCAGCAGTAACCGGGACAGGGTGATTGCCGGGGAGCTGTTTTTT.